This passage covers 28 T cell receptor beta chains from one sample sequenced in a study of blood T cells in healthy people across ages. Through a sample-barcoded 5' primer and a J-beta primer mix, a second PCR was run for about 6 to 11 cycles. TCRdb re-called the 5' RACE reads with MiXCR, one entry per CDR3 protein. The sample has about 650,000 distinct CDR3 sequences, approximately 52% seen once. Sequenced sample: blood. Receptors originate from a woman of 80 years or more in good health.

A word on this clonotype: The junction differs from germline at one of its ends, possibly a read error. The chain is built from TRBV10-3 and TRBJ2-1; 14 bases match TRBD2. The V gene's germline CDR1 is ENHRY and CDR2 SYGVKD. CDR3 length: 18 residues. The CDR3 reads CAISESGLAGGSSNERFF. The CDR3 nucleotides read TGTGCCATCAGTGAGTCCGGACTAGCGGGGGGCTCCAGCAATGAGCGGTTCTTC.

This chain joins TRBV6-5 and TRBJ2-5, with TRBD2 matching over 9 bases. The junction had 6 bases not matched to a gene; V was cut back by 1 base and J by 3 bases. Germline values: CDR1 MNHEY, CDR2 SVGAGI. The CDR3 sequence is 16 residues long. The CDR3 reads CASSYFIAGAKETQYF. For the CDR3, the DNA is TGTGCCAGCAGTTACTTTATAGCGGGGGCCAAAGAGACCCAGTACTTC.

This clonotype has only one observation. The chain combines TRBV5-1 with TRBJ1-3, with D hard to call. The germline CDR1 and CDR2 sequences are SGHRS and YFSETQ. Trimming removed 4 bases from V and 1 base from J, with 18 bases in between. CDR3 length equals 17 residues. The CDR3 protein is CASSPSPGRLSGNTIYF. The CDR3 nucleotides are TGCGCCAGCAGCCCAAGCCCAGGAAGACTATCTGGAAACACCATATATTTT.

The chain uses TRBV30 and TRBJ1-3, with 7 bases identical to TRBD1. The J segment lost 8 bases and the V segment lost 2 bases, leaving 6 bases of the junction unmatched. CDR3 length equals 13 residues. Germline CDR1 and CDR2: GTSNPN and SVGIG (reference sequence). The DNA of the CDR3 is TGTGCCTGGAGTCCCGGAAGGGGGCACACCATATATTTT. Its protein product is CAWSPGRGHTIYF.

The gene calls are TRBV12-3 or TRBV12-4 and TRBJ1-1, with D uncertain. Trimming took off 6 bases at V and 4 bases at J, with 15 bases between the two ends. CDR3 length: 14 amino acids. The CDR3 DNA sequence: TGTGCCAGCAGGCTCGACACGGGGATCACTGAAGCTTTCTTT. Its translation is CASRLDTGITEAFF.

This clonotype showed up just a few times. The gene calls are TRBV12-3 or TRBV12-4 and TRBJ2-1; TRBD2 agrees at 15 bases. V lost 4 bases and J lost 1; bases outside the gene matches: 2. The CDR3 is 17 residues long. The chain's CDR3 is CASSSGTSGGSYNEQFF. The DNA for the CDR3 is TGTGCCAGCAGTTCTGGGACTAGCGGGGGGTCCTACAATGAGCAGTTCTTC.

The rearrangement uses TRBV7-2 and TRBJ2-5, with TRBD2 identical over 10 bases. CDR3 length: 15 residues. Trimming cost V 3 bases and J 2 bases; bases outside gene matches: 3. CDR1 is SGHTA and CDR2 is FQGNSA in the germline V gene. The CDR3 DNA reads TGTGCCAGCAGCTTTGCTAGCGGGAGTCAAGAGACCCAGTACTTC. This sequence encodes CASSFASGSQETQYF.

This clonotype has only a few counts. This may be a read error, as it is one base from a much larger clone. The chain links TRBV29-1 to TRBJ1-2; D call uncertain. V was trimmed by 8 bases and J by 0 bases, leaving 13 bases between them. The CDR3 totals 13 residues. From germline, CDR1 is SQVTM and CDR2 ANQGSEA. The CDR3 reads CSTFGVSNYGYTF. CDR3 in DNA: TGCAGCACCTTTGGCGTCTCTAACTATGGCTACACCTTC.

The chain combines TRBV3-1 with TRBJ2-7; 11 bases line up with TRBD1. The closer fit of TRBJ2-4 to the DNA end suggests the J call may be wrong. This CDR3 is built from 14 residues. Germline loops: CDR1 LGHDT, CDR2 YNNKEL (reference sequence). The CDR3 spells CASSPRDRGDIQYF. The CDR3 bases are TGTGCCAGCAGCCCCCGGGACAGGGGGGACATTCAGTACTTC.

The chain joins TRBV12-3 or TRBV12-4 to TRBJ1-1; the D gene is possibly TRBD1 (5 bases). This CDR3 contains 15 residues. Trimming removed 3 bases at V and 1 base at J, with 12 bases between. CDR3 DNA sequence: TGTGCCAGCAGTTTCACTAAGGGGCCGAACACTGAAGCTTTCTTT. Translated: CASSFTKGPNTEAFF.

The CDR3 loop reads CSANSGASVNEQFF. The CDR3 DNA follows: TGCAGCGCGAATAGCGGGGCCTCAGTCAATGAGCAGTTCTTC. The chain combines TRBV29-1 with TRBJ2-1; 8 nucleotides match TRBD2. The CDR3 has 14 residues. J lost 6 bases, V lost 7 bases, and 11 bases had no gene match. CDR1 SQVTM and CDR2 ANQGSEA come from the germline V gene.

This clonotype was detected a few times. The chain combines TRBV5-1 with TRBJ2-1, with D perhaps matching TRBD1 (6 bases). The V gene lost 0 bases and the J gene lost 5 bases, with 9 bases spanning the gap. This CDR3 has 14 residues. Germline CDR1 is SGHRS and CDR2 is YFSETQ. CDR3 amino acids: CASSLGYRDNEQFF. DNA for the CDR3: TGCGCCAGCAGCTTGGGGTACAGGGACAATGAGCAGTTCTTC.

V and J are TRBV5-1 and TRBJ2-3; the match to TRBD1 covers 8 bases. Per germline, CDR1 SGHRS and CDR2 YFSETQ. The CDR3 sequence is 14 residues long. The V gene end was trimmed by 4 bases and the J gene end by 2 bases; junction bases not matched to a gene: 3. The CDR3 is CASSKGQATDTQYF. The CDR3, as DNA: TGCGCCAGCAGCAAGGGACAGGCCACAGATACGCAGTATTTT.

V usage is TRBV5-1 and J usage is TRBJ2-1; D call uncertain. Trimming shortened V by 1 base and J by 8 bases, and 22 bases separated the two germline ends. Per the germline V gene, CDR1 is SGHRS and CDR2 is YFSETQ. CDR3 length equals 17 residues. The CDR3 loop is CASSLRASLGFDYEQFF. DNA for the CDR3: TGCGCCAGCAGCTTGAGAGCTAGTCTGGGATTTGACTATGAGCAGTTCTTC. Complete variable domain (other parts from reference TRBV5-1 and TRBJ2-1): KAGVTQTPRYLIKTRGQQVTLSCSPISGHRSVSWYQQTPGQGLQFLFEYFSETQRNKGNFPGRFSGRQFSNSRSEMNVSTLELGDSALYLCASSLRASLGFDYEQFFGPGTRLTVL.

This clonotype was counted between two and nine times. Being one base from a much bigger clone, this may be a read error. The chain employs TRBV5-1 and TRBJ2-7; 9 bases map to TRBD1. CDR3 length: 13 residues. The germline CDR1 and CDR2 sequences are SGHRS and YFSETQ. The J segment lost 9 bases and the V segment lost 3 bases, leaving 7 bases of the junction unmatched. This CDR3 is CASSWEGQGLQYF. As DNA, the CDR3 is TGCGCCAGCAGCTGGGAGGGACAGGGCCTGCAGTACTTC.

V usage is TRBV28 and J usage is TRBJ2-2; weak D call: TRBD2 (7 bases). The CDR3 is 16 amino acids. Looked up from germline, CDR1 is MDHEN and CDR2 is SYDVKM. Trimming cost V 3 bases and J 4 bases, with 15 bases left between them. CDR3 nucleotides: TGTGCCAGCAGTTTGGTCGGCGGGGGCAGCACCGGGGAGCTGTTTTTT. Translated: CASSLVGGGSTGELFF.

This clonotype was seen more than once but under ten times. The rearrangement joins TRBV29-1 to TRBJ2-2; tentatively, D is TRBD2 (5 bases). The CDR3 is 12 amino acids. Germline assignment: CDR1 SQVTM and CDR2 ANQGSEA. V lost 5 bases, J lost 3 bases, and 7 bases lay in between. In DNA, the CDR3 is TGCAGCGTTAAGAGGGACACCGGGGAGCTGTTTTTT. Translated, it gives CSVKRDTGELFF.

V is TRBV18 and J is TRBJ2-6; D is unclear. The CDR3 extends over 15 amino acids. V was cut by 4 bases and J by 0 bases, with 7 bases left in between. Germline CDR1 is KGHSH and CDR2 is LQKENI. The chain's CDR3 is CASSQQHSGANVLTF. CDR3 sequence (DNA): TGTGCCAGCTCACAACAGCACTCTGGGGCCAACGTCCTGACTTTC.

The table lists this clonotype with many counts. The rearrangement joins TRBV27 to TRBJ2-7, with 8 nucleotides matching TRBD2. V shed 3 bases, J shed 4 bases, and the junction held 2 bases outside the gene matches. Germline V CDR1 and CDR2: MNHEY, SMNVEV (reference sequence). There are 13 residues in the CDR3. In DNA form, the CDR3 reads TGTGCCAGCAGTTTCCCGGGAGGGTACGAGCAGTACTTC. The encoded protein is CASSFPGGYEQYF.

The chain couples TRBV3-1 to TRBJ2-7; D possibly corresponds to TRBD1 (6 bases). The J call could be wrong; TRBJ2-5 is a better fit for the DNA end. The germline CDR1 and CDR2 sequences are LGHDT and YNNKEL (reference sequence). The CDR3 totals 18 residues. The DNA for the CDR3 is TGTGCCAGCAGCCAAGGGCGACAGGCCCTACCCGATGAGGAGACCCAGTACTTC. Translation: CASSQGRQALPDEETQYF.

This rearrangement joins TRBV20-1 to TRBJ1-5; D perhaps matches TRBD1 (6 bases). Trimming removed 3 bases from V and 6 bases from J, with 15 bases in between. Germline CDR1 DFQATT, CDR2 SNEGSKA (reference sequence). This CDR3 comprises 14 residues. The CDR3 DNA reads TGCAGTGCTAGTACACAAGGGGGGAGTCAGCCCCAGCATTTT. It encodes CSASTQGGSQPQHF.

This clonotype was observed at least ten times. The J gene is TRBJ2-7, the V gene TRBV28; tentative D call: TRBD2 (6 bases). This CDR3 contains 14 residues. V lost 5 bases and J lost 2, with 13 bases in between. The V gene's germline CDR1 is MDHEN and CDR2 SYDVKM. The CDR3: CASSPLAPTYEQYF. As DNA, the CDR3 is TGTGCCAGCAGTCCCCTAGCGCCGACCTACGAGCAGTACTTC.

About this clonotype: Just one base apart from a much larger clone, this may be a read error. The genes are TRBV12-3 or TRBV12-4 and TRBJ1-1; tentatively, D is TRBD1 (6 bases). Deletions cut 7 bases from V and 1 base from J, with 13 bases between. The CDR3 has 14 residues. Written as DNA, the CDR3 is TGTGCCAGCACCTACTCACAGGGGAACACTGAAGCTTTCTTT. This translates into CASTYSQGNTEAFF.

The chain recombines TRBV27 with TRBJ2-7, with D unresolved. Germline V gene data show CDR1 as MNHEY and CDR2 as SMNVEV (reference sequence). The CDR3 covers 11 residues. V lost 3 bases to trimming and J lost 6 bases, with 6 bases between them. The CDR3 loop reads CASSFKSEQYF. CDR3 coding DNA: TGTGCCAGCAGTTTCAAGAGCGAGCAGTACTTC.

Written as DNA, the CDR3 is TGTGCCAGCAGTGATTGGCAACCCCGGGAGACCCAGTACTTC. Its protein product is CASSDWQPRETQYF. This rearrangement joins TRBV12-3 or TRBV12-4 to TRBJ2-5; no reliable D call. V gave up 5 bases and J gave up 5 bases, with 15 bases separating them. There are 14 residues in the CDR3.

This rearrangement joins TRBV29-1 to TRBJ2-3, with D perhaps matching TRBD1 (5 bases). The germline V gene encodes CDR1 SQVTM and CDR2 ANQGSEA. CDR3 length: 14 amino acids. Trimming shortened V by 7 bases and J by 2 bases, and 16 bases separated the two germline ends. CDR3 region: CSERRGHNTDTQYF. The CDR3, as DNA: TGCAGCGAAAGAAGGGGTCATAACACAGATACGCAGTATTTT.

This chain links TRBV12-3 or TRBV12-4 with TRBJ2-7; TRBD2 agrees at 7 bases. With V trimmed by 5 bases and J by 5 bases, 12 bases remained unmatched. This CDR3 is 15 amino acids long. CDR3 in amino acids: CASSLGLGRSHEQYF. The CDR3 nucleotides are TGTGCCAGCAGTCTCGGACTAGGGAGGTCCCACGAGCAGTACTTC.

There are many counts of this clonotype. The V and J genes are TRBV25-1 and TRBJ2-3; 10 positions match TRBD1. J lost 5 bases, V lost 8 bases, and 10 bases had no gene match. Germline CDR1 and CDR2: MGHDK and SYGVNS. The CDR3 covers 15 residues. In nucleotides, the CDR3 is TGTGCCAGCCCGGCGGGACAGGGGAATCGAGATACGCAGTATTTT. Protein sequence: CASPAGQGNRDTQYF.